The 4 T cell receptor beta chains in this list originate from one sample, sequenced in a study of human T cells and chemical hapten exposure. TCRdb called the RACE reads again in MiXCR, with one record for every CDR3 protein. Among some 170,000 distinct CDR3 sequences listed, 20% to 25% were seen once. Indicated time point: patch test 1, 2 weeks after DPC sensitization. Treatment in this sample: therapeutic diphenylcyclopropenone sensitization with weekly scalp DPC. The sequencing used whole blood, collected in connection with sensitization to the hapten diphenylcyclopropenone (DPC). All receptors come from a woman between 45 and 60 years old with alopecia areata. Some clones in this sample may be carry-over from other donors' samples.

The chain links TRBV12-3 or TRBV12-4 to TRBJ2-1, with D possibly being TRBD2 (6 bases). There are 15 residues in the CDR3. Trimming took off 6 bases at V and 1 base at J, with 13 bases between the two ends. CDR3 DNA: TGTGCCAGCAGCCGCTTTGCGGGGTCCTACAATGAGCAGTTCTTC. Translation: CASSRFAGSYNEQFF.

This clonotype was seen only a few times. This chain links TRBV7-6 with TRBJ2-1; 10 nucleotides line up with TRBD2. Germline V CDR1 and CDR2: SGHVS, FNYEAQ. The CDR3 has 16 amino acids. V was clipped by 1 base and J by 5 bases; unmatched bases: 5. The CDR3 sequence is CASSLVASGSDNEQFF. The CDR3 DNA sequence: TGTGCCAGCAGCTTAGTCGCTAGCGGGAGTGACAATGAGCAGTTCTTC.

There are a few counts of this clonotype. The CDR3 sequence: CASSPGLAGGPAGGELFF. CDR3 sequence (DNA): TGCGCCAGCAGCCCAGGACTAGCGGGAGGCCCTGCCGGGGGGGAGCTGTTTTTT. The rearrangement joins TRBV5-1 to TRBJ2-2; 14 bases are a match to TRBD2. V was pared by 4 bases and J by 8 bases, with 13 bases of the junction left unmatched. Germline CDR1 reads SGHRS; CDR2 reads YFSETQ. This CDR3 contains 18 residues.

A few counts support this clonotype. V gene TRBV18 combines with J gene TRBJ2-1, with TRBD2 matching 10 bases. The CDR3 totals 15 residues. Losses at the gene ends were 6 bases for V and 9 bases for J; bases not matched to a gene: 11. Germline CDR1 and CDR2: KGHSH and LQKENI. CDR3 nucleotides: TGTGCCAGCTCCCAGCTAGCGGGAGATCTCACTGAGCAGTTCTTC. Translated: CASSQLAGDLTEQFF. The full variable domain, in which reference TRBV18 and TRBJ2-1 provide the parts outside the CDR3, is NAGVMQNPRHLVRRRGQEARLRCSPMKGHSHVYWYRQLPEEGLKFMVYLQKENIIDESGMPKERFSAEFPKEGPSILRIQQVVRGDSAAYFCASSQLAGDLTEQFFGPGTRLTVL.